This T cell receptor beta chain was profiled in a study of T cell responses to AZD1222 COVID-19 vaccine. The germline gives CDR1 DFQATT, CDR2 SNEGSKA (reference sequence). The germline V and J ends were trimmed by 3 bases and 2 bases, with 11 bases remaining between them. This CDR3 has 14 residues. In its sample, this clone was seen once. What it recognizes is unknown. Data came from immunoSEQ multiplex PCR; TCRdb stores just in-frame clones and leaves some out. The sample lists about 180,000 clones, around 91% seen once, with about 6.9% in the top ten. Study results and caveats: Spike-specific TCR breadth and depth went up after people got two AZD1222 doses. The study found vaccine-associated CD4 TCRs spanning spike, dominant at 160-218 and 743-854.

This sample comprised peripheral blood, obtained on day 0 of AZD1222 vaccination. V gene TRBV20-1 combines with J gene TRBJ1-5, with D possibly matching TRBD1 (5 bases). This sequence originates from an adult in good health. The CDR3 sequence: CSASTLRGNQPQHF. CDR3 in DNA: TGCAGTGCTAGTACGCTCAGGGGCAATCAGCCCCAGCATTTT.